One sample yielded the 30 T cell receptor beta chains listed below, sequenced in a study of blood T cells in healthy people across ages. Primers used in a second PCR of about 7 to 12 cycles were a sample-barcoded 5' primer and a J-beta primer mix. Each CDR3 protein is one row after TCRdb ran MiXCR on the 5' RACE reads. Among some 1.4 million distinct CDR3 sequences, 42% were seen once, and the ten largest hold less than 8%. The sample comprised blood. The receptors shown here come from a woman between 18 and 29 years old in good health.

About this clonotype itself: A much bigger clone sits one base away, suggesting this may be a read error. The J gene is TRBJ2-5, the V gene TRBV11-2; 10 bases are a match to TRBD1. Germline assignment: CDR1 SGHAT and CDR2 FQNNGV. The CDR3 contains 14 residues. J lost 3 bases, V lost 5 bases, and 3 bases had no gene match. The CDR3 DNA reads TGTGCCAGCAGCCAGACAGGGGGCAAAGAGACCCAGTACTTC. It is translated as CASSQTGGKETQYF.

The rearrangement joins TRBV15 to TRBJ2-1, with D hard to call. The CDR3 runs to 13 residues. CDR1 is LNHNV, CDR2 YYDKDF, per germline (reference sequence). The V gene lost 1 base and the J gene lost 10 bases, with 11 bases spanning the gap. The CDR3 protein is CATSRALGPEQFF. In nucleotides, the CDR3 is TGTGCCACCAGCAGAGCTCTGGGCCCCGAGCAGTTCTTC. Full variable domain (missing parts from reference TRBV15 and TRBJ2-1): DAMVIQNPRYQVTQFGKPVTLSCSQTLNHNVMYWYQQKSSQAPKLLFHYYDKDFNNEADTPDNFQSRRPNTSFCFLDIRSPGLGDTAMYLCATSRALGPEQFFGPGTRLTVL.

The chain is built from TRBV24-1 and TRBJ2-1; 14 bases are a match to TRBD2. V shed 3 bases and J 9 bases; nucleotides not matched to a gene: 6. This CDR3 contains 16 residues. Looked up from germline, CDR1 is KGHDR and CDR2 is SFDVKD. Here the CDR3 DNA reads TGTGCCACCAGTGATACCGGGACTAGCGGGAGTAGTGAGCAGTTCTTC. Its translation is CATSDTGTSGSSEQFF.

This clonotype has only a few counts. This sequence joins TRBV25-1 and TRBJ1-6; D gene uncertain. This CDR3 comprises 13 residues. V was trimmed by 8 bases and J by 7 bases, leaving 12 bases between them. Germline V gives CDR1 MGHDK, CDR2 SYGVNS. The CDR3 nucleotides read TGTGCCAGCGAGAGCTTTGGGAATTCACCCCTCCACTTT. It encodes CASESFGNSPLHF. The entire variable domain, with the rest obtained from reference TRBV25-1 and TRBJ1-6, is as follows: EADIYQTPRYLVIGTGKKITLECSQTMGHDKMYWYQQDPGMELHLIHYSYGVNSTEKGDLSSESTVSRIRTEHFPLTLESARPSHTSQYLCASESFGNSPLHFGNGTRLTVT.

V is TRBV20-1 and J is TRBJ2-4; 10 nucleotides match TRBD1. The better agreement between TRBJ2-5 and the DNA end casts doubt on the J call. Germline lookup yields CDR1 DFQATT and CDR2 SNEGSKA (reference sequence). This CDR3 is built from 15 residues. CDR3 sequence reads: CSAFKSGQGSETQYF. Written as DNA, the CDR3 is TGCAGTGCTTTCAAATCGGGACAGGGGTCAGAGACCCAGTACTTC.

This clonotype appeared once. The rearrangement links TRBV20-1 to TRBJ2-5; TRBD2 matches at 9 bases. The CDR3 is 16 amino acids. Germline V lookup: CDR1 DFQATT, CDR2 SNEGSKA (reference sequence). The V segment lost 0 bases and the J segment 2 bases; nucleotides outside the gene matches: 7. CDR3 protein: CSARDTLAGSQETQYF. The DNA for the CDR3 is TGCAGTGCTAGAGATACTCTAGCGGGATCTCAAGAGACCCAGTACTTC.

This clonotype was observed a handful of times. The chain has TRBV6-5 and TRBJ2-1; the match to TRBD2 covers 13 bases. The CDR3 spans 19 residues. With V trimmed by 4 bases and J by 0 bases, 9 bases remained unmatched. Germline V gene data show CDR1 as MNHEY and CDR2 as SVGAGI. CDR3 loop: CASSFPGTSGTSSYNEQFF. The CDR3, as DNA: TGTGCCAGCAGTTTCCCTGGGACTAGCGGGACTAGCTCCTACAATGAGCAGTTCTTC.

In this sample, this clonotype turned up a few times. V and J are TRBV6-1 and TRBJ2-5; TRBD2 agrees at 9 bases. Germline CDR1 and CDR2: MNHNS and SASEGT. This CDR3 is 15 amino acids long. V shed 2 bases, J shed 1 base, and the junction held 2 bases outside the gene matches. CDR3 sequence (DNA): TGTGCCAGCAGTGAAAGCGGGGGGTTCCAAGAGACCCAGTACTTC. It is translated as CASSESGGFQETQYF.

This chain connects TRBV6-1 to TRBJ1-2; no definite D call. This CDR3 spans 15 amino acids. Germline V CDR1 and CDR2: MNHNS, SASEGT. The ends were cut back, 0 bases at V and 5 bases at J, with 13 bases in the middle. The CDR3 bases are TGTGCCAGCAGTGAAGCACTTATTCCGCTATATGGCTACACCTTC. This gives the protein CASSEALIPLYGYTF.

The chain recombines TRBV6-2 or TRBV6-3 with TRBJ2-5; the match to TRBD2 covers 9 bases. Germline V gene sequence: CDR1 MNHEY, CDR2 SVGEGT. The CDR3 length is 16 residues. The V segment lost 1 base and the J segment 13 bases; nucleotides outside the gene matches: 16. As DNA, the CDR3 is TGTGCCAGCAGTTACTTCGGGACTAGCCTTTACAATGAGCCGTACTTC. This translates into CASSYFGTSLYNEPYF.

The rearrangement joins TRBV11-2 to TRBJ2-5; D not resolved. The V gene lost 1 base and the J gene lost 4 bases, with 7 bases spanning the gap. Germline lookup yields CDR1 SGHAT and CDR2 FQNNGV. The CDR3 loop spans 13 amino acids. This CDR3 reads CASSLAPLETQYF. The CDR3 DNA sequence: TGTGCCAGCAGCTTAGCGCCTCTAGAGACCCAGTACTTC.

The chain employs TRBV27 and TRBJ2-5, with 11 nucleotides matching TRBD2. The last part of the DNA fits TRBJ2-7 better; the J call may be wrong. Germline lookup yields CDR1 MNHEY and CDR2 SMNVEV (reference sequence). The CDR3 loop spans 15 amino acids. CDR3 sequence reads: CASSGSGTSGYEQYF. The CDR3 DNA reads as TGTGCCAGCAGCGGTTCCGGGACTAGCGGCTACGAGCAGTACTTC.

The CDR3 region is CASSFLLEGTAKETQYF. The CDR3 DNA reads as TGTGCCAGCAGCTTCCTCCTGGAGGGGACTGCCAAGGAGACCCAGTACTTC. The chain links TRBV13 to TRBJ2-7; D might be TRBD2 (6 bases). The DNA end is a closer match to TRBJ2-5, so the J assignment may be wrong. This CDR3 is built from 17 residues. Per germline, CDR1 PRHDT and CDR2 FYEKMQ (reference sequence).

A few counts support this clonotype. V usage is TRBV5-6 and J usage is TRBJ1-5; a weak D match, TRBD1 (5 bases). The CDR3 length is 17 residues. V lost 0 bases, J lost 0 bases, and 13 bases lay in between. The V gene's germline CDR1 is SGHDT and CDR2 YYEEEE. CDR3 sequence: CASSLARLQGSNQPQHF. CDR3 DNA sequence: TGTGCCAGCAGCTTGGCCAGGCTGCAGGGTAGCAATCAGCCCCAGCATTTT.

The V call is TRBV6-1, the J call TRBJ1-2; perhaps TRBD1 as D (6 bases). The germline V and J ends were trimmed by 2 bases and 2 bases, with 15 bases remaining between them. Germline CDR1 and CDR2: MNHNS and SASEGT. This CDR3 region has 16 residues. CDR3 sequence reads: CASSERGGGVNYGYTF. The CDR3 nucleotides read TGTGCCAGCAGTGAACGAGGGGGGGGTGTAAACTATGGCTACACCTTC.

This clonotype appeared a few times. V is TRBV2 and J is TRBJ2-7, with TRBD1 as a possible D gene (5 bases). The V gene lost 6 bases and the J gene lost 4 bases, with 19 bases spanning the gap. CDR3 size: 15 residues. Germline CDR1 and CDR2: SNHLY and FYNNEI. Here the CDR3 DNA reads TGTGCCAGCAGCGTAATGCAGGGATCGGGTTACGAGCAGTACTTC. The encoded protein is CASSVMQGSGYEQYF.

The genes are TRBV29-1 and TRBJ2-3; 8 positions match TRBD2. CDR3 length equals 15 residues. Trimming at V came to 7 bases and at J to 6 bases, leaving 15 bases not matched to a gene. CDR1 is SQVTM and CDR2 is ANQGSEA in the germline V gene. The CDR3 DNA is TGCAGCGCCCTGGTAGGGACTAGTATAACTGATACGCAGTATTTT. Its protein product is CSALVGTSITDTQYF.

This clonotype occurred a few times. The rearrangement joins TRBV6-5 to TRBJ2-1; tentatively, D is TRBD1 or TRBD2 (6 bases each). Germline V gene sequence: CDR1 MNHEY, CDR2 SVGAGI. The CDR3 has 16 amino acids. The V end was cut by 6 bases, the J end by 3 bases, with 18 bases between. CDR3 DNA: TGTGCCAGCAGCCCCGAAAGGGGGGACGACTACAATGAGCAGTTCTTC. It yields the protein CASSPERGDDYNEQFF.

This chain joins TRBV6-6 and TRBJ2-1; D not resolved. The CDR3 totals 14 residues. Trimming took off 6 bases at V and 4 bases at J, with 13 bases between the two ends. CDR1 is MNHNY, CDR2 SVGAGI, per germline (reference sequence). In DNA form, the CDR3 reads TGTGCCAGCAGCCCGACGGAAAGGTACAATGAGCAGTTCTTC. Its translation is CASSPTERYNEQFF.

The V call is TRBV5-1, the J call TRBJ2-5; no clear D gene. The DNA end is a closer match to TRBJ2-7, so the J assignment may be wrong. Germline V CDR1 and CDR2: SGHRS, YFSETQ. The CDR3 has 14 residues. CDR3 residues: CASSLLGPVGEQYF. The CDR3 bases are TGCGCCAGCAGCCTGTTGGGTCCCGTGGGCGAGCAGTACTTC.

The V call is TRBV20-1, the J call TRBJ2-4, with D possibly TRBD2 on 5 matching bases. V lost 3 bases to trimming and J lost 5 bases, with 17 bases between them. This CDR3 comprises 15 residues. CDR1 is DFQATT and CDR2 is SNEGSKA in the germline V gene (reference sequence). The CDR3, as DNA: TGCAGTGCTAGGTCGCGGGCAGGCGGGCAAAACATTCAGTACTTC. It yields the protein CSARSRAGGQNIQYF.

The chain couples TRBV27 to TRBJ1-2; 9 positions match TRBD1. The V and J ends lost 6 bases and 4 bases, in that order; junction bases with no gene match: 9. CDR1 is MNHEY, CDR2 SMNVEV, per germline (reference sequence). The length of the CDR3 is 15 residues. The DNA of the CDR3 is TGTGCCAGCAGGACCAACAGGGGGCACCTCTATGGCTACACCTTC. The encoded protein is CASRTNRGHLYGYTF.

The rearrangement links TRBV4-1 to TRBJ1-2, with a weak D call TRBD1 (6 bases). This CDR3 has 14 residues. The ends were cut back, 1 base at V and 4 bases at J, with 10 bases in the middle. CDR1 and CDR2 from the germline V gene are MGHRA and YSYEKL. The CDR3: CASSQGGQRYGYTF. The CDR3 DNA reads as TGCGCCAGCAGCCAAGGCGGACAGCGCTATGGCTACACCTTC.

V and J are TRBV5-1 and TRBJ2-1; TRBD1 aligns across 8 bases. Unmatched junction bases numbered 15, after V lost 5 bases and J lost 8 bases. The CDR3 length is 16 residues. CDR1 is SGHRS and CDR2 is YFSETQ in the germline V gene. The CDR3 DNA follows: TGCGCCAGCAGTTCCACCCGGGACAGGTTCCAAGATGAGCAGTTCTTC. Encoded protein: CASSSTRDRFQDEQFF.

Only a few counts were recorded for this clonotype. V usage is TRBV29-1 and J usage is TRBJ2-2, with D tentatively TRBD1 (6 bases). V was clipped by 7 bases and J by 2 bases, with 11 bases between them. Germline V gene lookup returns CDR1 SQVTM and CDR2 ANQGSEA. The CDR3 totals 13 residues. CDR3 sequence: CSARQANTGELFF. The CDR3 region has the DNA TGCAGCGCAAGACAGGCAAACACCGGGGAGCTGTTTTTT.

This clonotype showed up just a few times. The chain has TRBV20-1 and TRBJ2-2, with 8 bases aligning to TRBD1. V lost 3 bases to trimming and J lost 0 bases; unmatched junction nucleotides: 3. The CDR3 is 15 amino acids. Germline assignment: CDR1 DFQATT and CDR2 SNEGSKA (reference sequence). The CDR3 loop reads CSASNRGANTGELFF. In DNA, the CDR3 is TGCAGTGCTAGTAACAGGGGGGCGAACACCGGGGAGCTGTTTTTT.

This clonotype was counted between two and nine times. The chain is built from TRBV20-1 and TRBJ1-1; D is ambiguous. The CDR3 is 16 amino acids. Germline loops: CDR1 DFQATT, CDR2 SNEGSKA (reference sequence). Trimming stripped 3 bases from V and 0 bases from J, with 17 bases between. In nucleotides, the CDR3 is TGCAGTGCTAGGGGCCCGTCCGGGGATATGAACACTGAAGCTTTCTTT. Translating it yields CSARGPSGDMNTEAFF.

The table lists this clonotype with a few counts. This chain joins TRBV12-3 or TRBV12-4 and TRBJ1-1, with 7 bases identical to TRBD1. The CDR3 runs to 13 residues. With V trimmed by 9 bases and J by 2 bases, 6 bases remained unmatched. The CDR3 loop is CASGTADNTEAFF. The CDR3 bases are TGTGCCAGTGGGACAGCCGATAACACTGAAGCTTTCTTT.

This clonotype was picked up a small number of times. V usage is TRBV12-3 or TRBV12-4 and J usage is TRBJ2-7; a possible D gene is TRBD1 (7 bases). The V end lost 5 bases, the J end lost 7 bases, and 27 bases lay between the germline ends. The CDR3 length is 17 residues. CDR3 amino acids: CASSPETGPLHRGEQYF. DNA for the CDR3: TGTGCCAGCAGTCCGGAGACAGGGCCGCTTCATCGGGGGGAGCAGTACTTC.

The rearrangement links TRBV10-3 to TRBJ2-1; D is uncertain. This CDR3 is built from 12 residues. Germline V gene sequence: CDR1 ENHRY, CDR2 SYGVKD. Trimming stripped 7 bases from V and 6 bases from J, with 10 bases between. The CDR3 coding sequence is TGTGCCATCACCGCCTTTTTCAATGAGCAGTTCTTC. It is translated as CAITAFFNEQFF.